What follows is one T cell receptor beta chain and its context. These data are taken from a study of T cell responses to AZD1222 COVID-19 vaccine. The V and J ends lost 0 bases and 9 bases, in that order; junction bases with no gene match: 6. The CDR3 contains 16 residues. CDR1 is ENHRY, CDR2 SYGVKD, per germline. Method: immunoSEQ multiplex PCR; TCRdb's copy keeps in-frame clones and lacks some. The sample records some 120,000 clones, over 75% being singletons. The rearrangement uses TRBV10-3 and TRBJ1-6, with 9 nucleotides matching TRBD1. Source: peripheral blood, taken on day 0 of AZD1222 vaccination. The receptor comes from an adult in good health. CDR3 residues: CAISESGQGGSSPLHF. The DNA of the CDR3 is TGTGCCATCAGTGAGTCGGGACAGGGCGGATCTTCACCCCTCCACTTT.